These 21 T cell receptor beta chains came from one sample sequenced in a study of neurological immune-mediated disorders. Using its own MiXCR run on the 5' RACE reads, TCRdb lists one record per CDR3 protein. There are 30,000 to 40,000 distinct CDR3 sequences in the sample; 3% to 4% occur only once, and around 2% lies in the top ten. The sequenced sample was PBMCs. The origin of the receptors is a man aged 25 to 40 with multiple sclerosis.

In its sample, this clonotype was seen many times. The chain couples TRBV6-4 to TRBJ2-1; 9 positions agree with TRBD2. The CDR3 has 14 amino acids. Germline V gene data show CDR1 as MRHNA and CDR2 as SNTAGT. V was pared by 3 bases and J by 3 bases, with 0 bases of the junction left unmatched. In DNA form, the CDR3 reads TGTGCCAGCAGTGAGCGGGGGGGCTACAATGAGCAGTTCTTC. Residues: CASSERGGYNEQFF.

In its sample, this clonotype is medium-sized. The chain carries TRBV5-1 and TRBJ2-3, with a possible D match to TRBD1 (6 bases). Trimming took off 3 bases at V and 0 bases at J, with 11 bases between the two ends. Germline V gene lookup returns CDR1 SGHRS and CDR2 YFSETQ. The CDR3 is 15 residues long. DNA of the CDR3: TGCGCCAGCAGCTCGACAGGTACAAGCACAGATACGCAGTATTTT. This sequence encodes CASSSTGTSTDTQYF.

Ten or more counts support this clonotype. The chain links TRBV20-1 to TRBJ2-3, with 8 bases lining up with TRBD2. V shed 6 bases, J shed 0 bases, and the junction held 5 bases outside the gene matches. This CDR3 contains 14 residues. Looked up from germline, CDR1 is DFQATT and CDR2 is SNEGSKA (reference sequence). The CDR3 region is CSAIAGTSTDTQYF. The CDR3 nucleotides read TGCAGTGCCATAGCGGGGACTAGCACAGATACGCAGTATTTT.

This clonotype was recorded many times. The chain joins TRBV20-1 to TRBJ2-7; a possible D gene is TRBD2 (5 bases). The V gene's germline CDR1 is DFQATT and CDR2 SNEGSKA (reference sequence). Trimming stripped 1 base from V and 7 bases from J, with 26 bases between. This CDR3 is built from 17 residues. In DNA form, the CDR3 reads TGCAGTGCTAGAGGGCACCATCCTCTTTTCGGGATTAGTGAGCAGTACTTC. Translating gives CSARGHHPLFGISEQYF.

Turning to this clonotype: The junction departs from germline at one end; a sequencing error may be responsible. This chain joins TRBV7-2 and TRBJ1-5, with no clear D. Per the germline V gene, CDR1 is SGHTA and CDR2 is FQGNSA. This CDR3 comprises 15 residues. The CDR3 region is CASSSAPYSNQPQNF. The CDR3 region has the DNA TGTGCCAGCAGCTCCGCACCCTATAGCAATCAGCCCCAGAATTTT.

The chain has TRBV24-1 and TRBJ2-1; D unresolved. Germline lookup yields CDR1 KGHDR and CDR2 SFDVKD. The CDR3 contains 17 residues. V shed 1 base and J shed 3 bases, with 15 bases lying between them. The CDR3 spells CATSDFRARVGYNEQFF. CDR3 nucleotides: TGTGCCACCAGTGATTTCAGAGCTAGAGTAGGCTACAATGAGCAGTTCTTC.

This clonotype was seen many times. This chain connects TRBV2 to TRBJ2-7; TRBD1 agrees at 7 bases. This CDR3 has 13 residues. With V trimmed by 6 bases and J by 3 bases, 5 bases remained unmatched. Germline V lookup: CDR1 SNHLY, CDR2 FYNNEI. CDR3 nucleotides: TGTGCCAGCAGAGTGACAGGGATCTACGAGCAGTACTTC. Translating gives CASRVTGIYEQYF.

The chain joins TRBV20-1 to TRBJ2-7; possible D gene TRBD2, 5 bases. Per germline, CDR1 DFQATT and CDR2 SNEGSKA (reference sequence). This CDR3 spans 14 amino acids. Trimming took 2 bases from V and 2 from J, leaving 13 bases between them. The DNA for the CDR3 is TGCAGTGCTAGACGCGGGCCGAGGCCCTACGAGCAGTACTTC. Its protein product is CSARRGPRPYEQYF.

This clonotype was recorded at least ten times. This chain joins TRBV7-6 and TRBJ2-3, with 8 bases lining up with TRBD2. V lost 3 bases and J lost 2; bases outside the gene matches: 4. This CDR3 comprises 15 residues. CDR1 is SGHVS, CDR2 FNYEAQ, per germline. The CDR3 DNA is TGTGCCAGCAGCTTCCGAGCGGGGGACACAGATACGCAGTATTTT. It codes for CASSFRAGDTDTQYF. Together with reference TRBV7-6 and TRBJ2-3, the CDR3 gives the full variable domain: GAGVSQSPRYKVTKRGQDVALRCDPISGHVSLYWYRQALGQGPEFLTYFNYEAQQDKSGLPNDRFSAERPEGSISTLTIQRTEQRDSAMYRCASSFRAGDTDTQYFGPGTRLTVL.

This clonotype was found many times. The rearrangement joins TRBV20-1 to TRBJ2-1; 11 bases are shared with TRBD2. The V and J ends lost 2 bases and 6 bases, in that order; junction bases with no gene match: 0. The CDR3 is made up of 13 amino acids. Per germline, CDR1 DFQATT and CDR2 SNEGSKA (reference sequence). This CDR3 is CSARLAGGNEQFF. The DNA of the CDR3 is TGCAGTGCTAGACTAGCGGGGGGCAATGAGCAGTTCTTC.

As regards this clonotype: Given a much more abundant clone one base away, this may be a read error. The gene calls are TRBV7-8 and TRBJ2-3; unclear D gene. This CDR3 comprises 12 residues. Germline assignment: CDR1 SGHVS and CDR2 FQNEAQ. Trimming pared 6 bases from V and 0 bases from J, leaving 4 bases between. The CDR3: CASSTSTDTQYF. CDR3 nucleotide sequence: TGTGCCAGCAGTACAAGCACAGATACGCAGTATTTT.

This clonotype occurred many times. The CDR3 sequence is CSVEGNYGYTF. CDR3 DNA sequence: TGCAGCGTTGAAGGGAACTATGGCTACACCTTC. The rearrangement links TRBV29-1 to TRBJ1-2, with D hard to call. The CDR3 runs to 11 residues. Trimming shortened V by 1 base and J by 2 bases, and 2 bases separated the two germline ends. Looked up from germline, CDR1 is SQVTM and CDR2 is ANQGSEA. Full variable domain (outside the CDR3, taken from reference TRBV29-1 and TRBJ1-2): SAVISQKPSRDICQRGTSLTIQCQVDSQVTMMFWYRQQPGQSLTLIATANQGSEATYESGFVIDKFPISRPNLTFSTLTVSNMSPEDSSIYLCSVEGNYGYTFGSGTRLTVV.

The table lists this clonotype with many counts. This sequence joins TRBV20-1 and TRBJ2-7; possible D gene TRBD2, 5 bases. The CDR3 covers 15 residues. Trimming removed 0 bases at V and 3 bases at J, with 15 bases between. The germline CDR1 and CDR2 sequences are DFQATT and SNEGSKA (reference sequence). The CDR3 bases are TGCAGTGCTAGAGATCATAGCGTCGGTTTCTACGAGCAGTACTTC. This gives the protein CSARDHSVGFYEQYF.

This clonotype was seen repeatedly, ten times or more. The V gene is TRBV21-1, the J gene TRBJ2-2; the table's D gene call, TRBD1, was not cross checked with the DNA. TRBV21-1 is recorded as a pseudogene. The CDR3 is made up of 17 amino acids. As DNA, the CDR3 is TGTGCCAGCGCCATGCCCCGCGGGACAGGACCCACCGGGGAGCTGTTTTTT. This sequence encodes CASAMPRGTGPTGELFF.

This clonotype was observed many times. This sequence joins TRBV9 and TRBJ1-1; D is uncertain. This CDR3 spans 15 amino acids. V was trimmed by 0 bases and J by 0 bases, leaving 9 bases between them. Germline values: CDR1 SGDLS, CDR2 YYNGEE. The CDR3, as DNA: TGTGCCAGCAGCGTAGTTTCGGATATGAACACTGAAGCTTTCTTT. It yields the protein CASSVVSDMNTEAFF.

This clonotype was recorded at least ten times. V and J are TRBV12-3 or TRBV12-4 and TRBJ1-4, with no clear D. V gave up 2 bases and J gave up 4 bases, with 8 bases separating them. This CDR3 region has 14 residues. CDR3 nucleotides: TGTGCCAGCAGTTTAAACACTCTTAATGAAAAACTGTTTTTT. Its translation: CASSLNTLNEKLFF.

In its sample, this clonotype was seen many times. The V call is TRBV7-2, the J call TRBJ1-5, with D possibly being TRBD1 (6 bases). The germline CDR1 and CDR2 sequences are SGHTA and FQGNSA. The CDR3 covers 16 residues. V lost 0 bases and J lost 4, with 13 bases in between. CDR3 DNA sequence: TGTGCCAGCAGCTTAGCTTCAACAGGGCGAAATCAGCCCCAGCATTTT. It encodes CASSLASTGRNQPQHF.

This clonotype was seen many times. The chain is built from TRBV18 and TRBJ2-7, with 9 bases fitting TRBD1. The CDR3 has 14 residues. Trimming removed 2 bases from V and 7 bases from J; junction bases left unmatched: 6. Germline loops: CDR1 KGHSH, CDR2 LQKENI. This CDR3 reads CASSPTGGRGEQYF. CDR3 DNA sequence: TGTGCCAGCTCACCAACAGGGGGCCGAGGGGAGCAGTACTTC.

This clonotype was picked up many times. V usage is TRBV5-1 and J usage is TRBJ1-2; a weak D match, TRBD1 (5 bases). The CDR3 is 15 amino acids. Germline V CDR1 and CDR2: SGHRS, YFSETQ. Trimming removed 7 bases at V and 2 bases at J, with 18 bases between. The CDR3 spells CASSYTGTVNYGYTF. CDR3 DNA sequence: TGCGCCAGCTCCTATACGGGGACGGTGAACTATGGCTACACCTTC.

This clonotype occurred many times. The genes are TRBV7-2 and TRBJ2-7; D gene uncertain. CDR3 size: 13 residues. V lost 3 bases and J lost 5, with 11 bases in between. Germline V gene data show CDR1 as SGHTA and CDR2 as FQGNSA. The CDR3, as DNA: TGTGCCAGCAGCTTGCCCCAGGTGAACGAGCAGTACTTC. Translating gives CASSLPQVNEQYF.

V is TRBV5-1 and J is TRBJ2-1; a weak D match, TRBD2 (5 bases). The germline V gene has CDR1 SGHRS and CDR2 YFSETQ. This CDR3 spans 15 amino acids. The V and J ends lost 0 bases and 0 bases respectively, with 7 bases between them. DNA for the CDR3: TGCGCCAGCAGCTTGGGAGGGAGCTCCTACAATGAGCAGTTCTTC. Protein sequence: CASSLGGSSYNEQFF.